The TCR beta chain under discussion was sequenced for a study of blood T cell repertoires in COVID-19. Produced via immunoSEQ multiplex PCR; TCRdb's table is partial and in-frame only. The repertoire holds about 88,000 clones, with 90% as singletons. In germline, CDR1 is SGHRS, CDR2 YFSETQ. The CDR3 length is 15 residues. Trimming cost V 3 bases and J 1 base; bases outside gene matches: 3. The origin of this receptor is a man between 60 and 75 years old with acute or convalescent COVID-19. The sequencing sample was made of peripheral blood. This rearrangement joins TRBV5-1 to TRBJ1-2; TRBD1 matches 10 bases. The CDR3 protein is CASSSGTGDNYGYTF. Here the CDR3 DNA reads TGCGCCAGCAGCTCCGGGACAGGGGATAACTATGGCTACACCTTC.